This entry lists 6 T cell receptor beta chains sequenced from one sample in a study of post-analysis software for immune sequencing data (dated by TCRdb to 2013 to 2016). Their specific antigens are unknown. What the research found in general, with its limitations: A few TRBV segments, including TRBV5-6, TRBV5-1 and TRBV20-1, were significantly more frequent in patients than controls.

The library was produced with PCR. Sequencing used an Illumina HiSeq 2500. To reduce PCR and sequencing biases, unique molecular identifiers were built into the TCR beta cDNA libraries. TCRdb itself trimmed the public reads at Q25 with fastp, ran MiXCR and retained productive beta chains. Entries that share a CDR3 protein sequence are merged under the most common genes and DNA. Here the sample has roughly 700,000 distinct CDR3 sequences; 25% to 30% occur a single time. Jointly, the top ten make up around 0.55% of the sample. Sample: blood. Every receptor here comes from a girl between 10 and 17 years old with multiple sclerosis.

There are many counts of this clonotype. V and J are TRBV6-2 or TRBV6-3 and TRBJ2-7, with no clear D. The CDR3 contains 12 residues. V lost 2 bases and J 2 bases, leaving 4 bases between the germline ends. Germline assignment: CDR1 MNHEY and CDR2 SVGEGT. CDR3 in amino acids: CASSYAAYEQYF. Here the CDR3 DNA reads TGTGCCAGCAGTTACGCCGCCTACGAGCAGTACTTC.

The chain couples TRBV9 to TRBJ1-1; a possible D gene is TRBD1 (5 bases). Per germline, CDR1 SGDLS and CDR2 YYNGEE. V shed 4 bases and J shed 1 base, with 17 bases lying between them. The CDR3 is made up of 16 amino acids. In DNA, the CDR3 is TGTGCCAGCAGCCACCAGGGAGGAGGGAGGAACACTGAAGCTTTCTTT. Translating gives CASSHQGGGRNTEAFF.

This CDR3 is CASSPKSGQGKGNEQYF. CDR3 nucleotide sequence: TGTGCCAGCTCGCCTAAATCCGGACAGGGAAAGGGAAACGAGCAGTACTTC. The V gene is TRBV18, the J gene TRBJ2-5, with TRBD1 identical over 8 bases. The better agreement between TRBJ2-7 and the DNA end casts doubt on the J call. In germline, CDR1 is KGHSH, CDR2 LQKENI. The CDR3 contains 17 residues.

The chain is built from TRBV7-9 and TRBJ2-5, with D perhaps TRBD1 or TRBD2 (5 bases each). The germline V gene encodes CDR1 SEHNR and CDR2 FQNEAQ (reference sequence). Trimming pared 5 bases from V and 5 bases from J, leaving 18 bases between. The CDR3 covers 15 residues. The CDR3 reads CASSLLGRETETQYF. The CDR3, as DNA: TGTGCCAGCAGCCTACTAGGCAGGGAGACCGAGACCCAGTACTTC.

V and J are TRBV12-3 or TRBV12-4 and TRBJ1-4; D is possibly TRBD1 (5 bases). The V gene lost 4 bases and the J gene lost 7 bases, with 10 bases spanning the gap. The CDR3 contains 13 residues. In nucleotides, the CDR3 is TGTGCCAGCAGTTGGGGCGGAAGTGAAAAACTGTTTTTT. It codes for CASSWGGSEKLFF.

This clonotype showed up just a few times. The V and J genes are TRBV20-1 and TRBJ1-2; possible D gene TRBD1, 5 bases. V was cut by 4 bases and J by 8 bases, with 17 bases left in between. The CDR3 spans 13 residues. Germline V gene data show CDR1 as DFQATT and CDR2 as SNEGSKA (reference sequence). This CDR3 is CSATGPMTGGYTF. The CDR3 DNA reads as TGCAGTGCTACAGGGCCTATGACGGGCGGCTACACCTTC.